The clone carrying this TCR beta chain was seen a single time. Its antigen is undetermined. CDR3 size: 13 residues. The V end lost 3 bases, the J end lost 4 bases, and 9 bases lay between the germline ends. Germline assignment: CDR1 LNHDA and CDR2 SQIVND (reference sequence). Sequenced by immunoSEQ multiplex PCR; TCRdb stores in-frame clones only, minus some. Of roughly 700,000 clones listed, 90% were seen once; the top ten hold more than 30%. This sample stems from a study of shared clonotypes between healthy human individuals. Findings and caveats of the study: What limited the represented genetic and exposure-history diversity was the small number of donors. Sampling covered nothing but blood. Tissue TCR repertoires likely differ from those found in blood. Clonotypes shared by all four sorted-subset donors had higher generation probabilities than non-shared clonotypes.

J is TRBJ1-1 and V is TRBV19; a weak D match, TRBD1 (5 bases). Sequencing used memory CD8+ T cells from PBMCs. Subset reported: CD45RO+ cells pooled with CCR7-negative TemRA cells. The clonotype originates from a man in his late teens or twenties in good health. Some clones in this sample may be carry-over from other donors' samples. The CDR3 protein is CASSIGDGTEAFF. The CDR3 bases are TGTGCCAGTAGTATCGGGGACGGCACTGAAGCTTTCTTT.